Below, 18 T cell receptor beta chains from the same sample are listed, as sequenced in a study of hypomethylating agent response in myelodysplastic syndrome. Clones were read by immunoSEQ multiplex PCR, and TCRdb kept only the in-frame ones, dropping some. The sample carries fewer than 7,500 clones, about four fifths recorded once. The sample in question was bone marrow, obtained before or after starting hypomethylating agent treatment for myelodysplastic syndrome (not recorded which). These receptors came from a human donor with myelodysplastic syndrome.

J is TRBJ2-2 and V is TRBV7-8; D ambiguous. Trimming stripped 5 bases from V and 3 bases from J, with 7 bases between. The germline CDR1 and CDR2 sequences are SGHVS and FQNEAQ. The CDR3 is 13 amino acids. CDR3 protein: CASSGLYTGELFF. CDR3 nucleotides: TGTGCCAGCAGCGGGTTATACACCGGGGAGCTGTTTTTT.

The J gene is TRBJ1-1, the V gene TRBV5-1, with D unclear. CDR3 length: 13 residues. Germline CDR1 and CDR2: SGHRS and YFSETQ. Trimming took 3 bases from V and 3 from J, leaving 9 bases between them. As DNA, the CDR3 is TGCGCCAGCAGCTATTACAGTGACACTGAAGCTTTCTTT. Its protein product is CASSYYSDTEAFF.

This sequence joins TRBV19 and TRBJ2-1, with D uncertain. Germline V gene lookup returns CDR1 LNHDA and CDR2 SQIVND (reference sequence). V was clipped by 7 bases and J by 4 bases, with 14 bases between them. The CDR3 has 14 residues. This CDR3 reads CASNENSRYNEQFF. In nucleotides, the CDR3 is TGTGCCAGTAATGAAAATAGTCGGTACAATGAGCAGTTCTTC.

This chain links TRBV7-2 with TRBJ2-3, with D tentatively TRBD2 (6 bases). The CDR3 sequence is 13 residues long. Germline lookup yields CDR1 SGHTA and CDR2 FQGNSA. V was shortened by 5 bases and J by 10 bases, with 16 bases between the two germline ends. CDR3 nucleotides: TGTGCCAGCAGCCCACTTGGGGGGAATGCGCAGTATTTT. Its protein is CASSPLGGNAQYF.

This clone has only one observation. The chain carries TRBV11-2 and TRBJ2-5; D is unresolved. The CDR3 spans 15 residues. With 1 base removed from V and 3 bases from J, the gap between germline ends came to 12 bases. Germline loops: CDR1 SGHAT, CDR2 FQNNGV. The CDR3 nucleotides read TGTGCCAGCAGCTTAGGCCCCGGGCAGGAAGAGACCCAGTACTTC. As protein: CASSLGPGQEETQYF.

This clone was seen just once. V gene TRBV7-8 combines with J gene TRBJ2-2; no firm D call. V shed 5 bases and J shed 1 base, with 14 bases lying between them. The CDR3 is made up of 16 amino acids. In germline, CDR1 is SGHVS, CDR2 FQNEAQ. The CDR3 reads CASSSNGRRNTGELFF. CDR3 nucleotides: TGTGCCAGCAGCAGCAACGGCCGACGGAACACCGGGGAGCTGTTTTTT.

A note on this clone: Other nucleotide sequences in the sample specify the same CDR3. This rearrangement joins TRBV5-6 to TRBJ1-3, with D unclear. CDR1 is SGHDT and CDR2 is YYEEEE in the germline V gene. The CDR3 sequence is 15 residues long. The V end was cut by 0 bases, the J end by 0 bases, with 7 bases between. CDR3 amino acids: CASSLGGFSGNTIYF. CDR3 sequence (DNA): TGTGCCAGCAGCTTGGGTGGATTCTCTGGAAACACCATATATTTT.

The sample holds a few counts of this clone. V and J are TRBV4-2 and TRBJ2-7, with TRBD1 matching 7 bases. V lost 4 bases, J lost 0 bases, and 12 bases stayed unmatched. CDR3 length: 17 amino acids. Germline V gives CDR1 LGHNA, CDR2 YNFKEQ. This CDR3 reads CASSPNLQGLGSYEQYF. CDR3 in DNA: TGTGCCAGCAGCCCGAATCTACAGGGGTTGGGCTCCTACGAGCAGTACTTC.

The chain links TRBV5-1 to TRBJ2-3; 12 nucleotides align to TRBD2. This CDR3 comprises 16 residues. CDR1 and CDR2 (germline): SGHRS, YFSETQ. J gave up 4 bases and V 4 bases, and 7 bases lay outside the gene matches. The CDR3: CASSPAPSGRADTQYF. CDR3 DNA sequence: TGCGCCAGCAGCCCCGCTCCTAGCGGGAGGGCAGATACGCAGTATTTT.

This chain uses TRBV19 with TRBJ1-5; D call uncertain. Trimming removed 8 bases at V and 2 bases at J, with 10 bases between. Germline V CDR1 and CDR2: LNHDA, SQIVND (reference sequence). The CDR3 has 13 amino acids. The CDR3 region is CASGSSGNQPQHF. CDR3 sequence (DNA): TGTGCCAGTGGAAGTAGTGGCAATCAGCCCCAGCATTTT.

The chain links TRBV6-1 to TRBJ2-7; D is possibly TRBD1 or TRBD2 (6 bases each). The CDR3 covers 13 residues. The germline gives CDR1 MNHNS, CDR2 SASEGT. V was shortened by 6 bases and J by 0 bases, with 9 bases between the two germline ends. The CDR3: CASRGGSSYEQYF. The CDR3 DNA sequence: TGTGCCAGCAGGGGGGGCAGCTCCTACGAGCAGTACTTC.

About this clone: A single base separates this from a much larger clone, so it may be a read error. The rearrangement joins TRBV11-3 to TRBJ1-1; the D is unclear. The germline CDR1 and CDR2 sequences are SGHNT and YENEEA. Trimming removed 1 base from V and 3 bases from J, with 3 bases in between. This CDR3 has 12 amino acids. In nucleotides, the CDR3 is TGTGCCAGCAGCTTAGGGGACACTGAAGCTTTCTTT. Its protein product is CASSLGDTEAFF.

This clone was detected only once. V is TRBV5-1 and J is TRBJ2-3, with D perhaps TRBD2 (7 bases). V was pared by 0 bases and J by 0 bases, with 17 bases between. CDR1 is SGHRS and CDR2 is YFSETQ in the germline V gene. This CDR3 region has 18 residues. As DNA, the CDR3 is TGCGCCAGCAGCTTGGGTTCGGGGGGCCGAACTAGCACAGATACGCAGTATTTT. Translating it yields CASSLGSGGRTSTDTQYF.

The CDR3 reads CASSPTGGRDEQYF. CDR3 DNA sequence: TGCGCCAGCAGCCCCACGGGGGGCAGGGACGAGCAGTACTTC. This rearrangement joins TRBV5-1 to TRBJ2-7; weak D call: TRBD2 (7 bases). CDR1 and CDR2 (germline): SGHRS, YFSETQ. CDR3 size: 14 residues. V lost 4 bases and J lost 5, with 16 bases in between.

The chain joins TRBV28 to TRBJ1-2, with unresolved D. This CDR3 contains 10 residues. Per the germline V gene, CDR1 is MDHEN and CDR2 is SYDVKM. The ends were cut back, 4 bases at V and 8 bases at J, with 5 bases in the middle. In DNA, the CDR3 is TGTGCCAGCAGTTACCGCGGCTACACCTTC. It encodes CASSYRGYTF.

The J gene is TRBJ1-2, the V gene TRBV2, with a possible D match to TRBD1 (5 bases). The germline V gene has CDR1 SNHLY and CDR2 FYNNEI. V was shortened by 4 bases and J by 4 bases, with 13 bases between the two germline ends. The CDR3 consists of 14 residues. CDR3 sequence: CASSGRQRTYGYTF. The CDR3 bases are TGTGCCAGCAGTGGAAGACAGCGGACCTATGGCTACACCTTC. Filled out from reference TRBV2 and TRBJ1-2, the complete variable domain reads EPEVTQTPSHQVTQMGQEVILRCVPISNHLYFYWYRQILGQKVEFLVSFYNNEISEKSEIFDDQFSVERPDGSNFTLKIRSTKLEDSAMYFCASSGRQRTYGYTFGSGTRLTVV.

This chain uses TRBV9 with TRBJ2-7; D gene uncertain. The CDR3 covers 13 residues. The germline V gene has CDR1 SGDLS and CDR2 YYNGEE. Trimming took off 3 bases at V and 2 bases at J, with 9 bases between the two ends. The CDR3 sequence is CASSDGFTYEQYF. The CDR3 DNA reads as TGTGCCAGCAGCGACGGGTTCACCTACGAGCAGTACTTC.

This chain joins TRBV29-1 and TRBJ2-5, with unresolved D. The germline CDR1 and CDR2 sequences are SQVTM and ANQGSEA. V was cut by 0 bases and J by 4 bases, with 9 bases left in between. The CDR3 has 13 residues. The CDR3 nucleotides are TGCAGCGTTGAAGAACGAAGAGGAGAGACCCAGTACTTC. This sequence encodes CSVEERRGETQYF.